The text below deals with one T cell receptor (beta chain). The table came from immunoSEQ multiplex PCR; TCRdb's copy has only in-frame clones and leaves some out. The top ten hold about 7% of the sample, which has under 4,000 clones, 75% seen once. This record belongs to a study of graft-versus-host responses after intestinal transplantation. On the study more broadly: The recipients all started with anti-thymocyte globulin induction and then took tacrolimus and steroids for around three years.

The CDR3 is made up of 12 amino acids. Trimming shortened V by 9 bases and J by 1 base, and 10 bases separated the two germline ends. The germline V gene has CDR1 SGHNT and CDR2 YYREEE (reference sequence). Sample time point: postoperative day 105 after intestinal transplantation (dayNNNN = postoperative day). Lymphocytes (intraepithelial and lamina propria) were released by processing the graft tissue. The chain recombines TRBV5-4 with TRBJ1-1, with D perhaps TRBD1 (6 bases). The TCR comes from a human patient who received an intestinal transplant, so some T cells may come from the graft donor. Sequencing was performed on ileum tissue, taken 105 days after intestinal transplantation. CDR3 sequence reads: CATQGANTEAFF. The CDR3 DNA sequence: TGTGCCACACAGGGTGCGAACACTGAAGCTTTCTTT.